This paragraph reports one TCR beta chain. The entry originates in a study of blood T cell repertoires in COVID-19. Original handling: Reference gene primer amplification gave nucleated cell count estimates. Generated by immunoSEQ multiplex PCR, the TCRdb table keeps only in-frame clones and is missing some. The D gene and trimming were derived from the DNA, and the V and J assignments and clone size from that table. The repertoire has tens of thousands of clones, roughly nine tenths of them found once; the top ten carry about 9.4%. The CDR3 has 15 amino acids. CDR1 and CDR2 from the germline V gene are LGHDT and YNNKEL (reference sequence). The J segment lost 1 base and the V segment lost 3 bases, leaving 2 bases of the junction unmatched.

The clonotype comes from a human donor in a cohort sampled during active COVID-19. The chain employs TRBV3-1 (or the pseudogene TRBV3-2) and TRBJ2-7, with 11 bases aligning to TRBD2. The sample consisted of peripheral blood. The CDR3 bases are TGTGCCAGCAGCCATTCTAGCGGGGGGTCCTACGAGCAGTACTTC. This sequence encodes CASSHSSGGSYEQYF.